This T cell receptor (beta chain) emerged from a study of cytomegalovirus exposure and HLA in healthy donors. Points on this clone: Its antigen is unknown.

From germline, CDR1 is MNHEY and CDR2 SVGAGI. The trim removed 5 bases at V and 5 bases at J, leaving 5 bases unmatched. This CDR3 contains 13 residues. Study-wide results and caveats: Later analysis reportedly placed an Asian-associated ancestry cluster below the roughly 700-donor mean in N-insertions. After further analysis at a later stage, 15,000 to 20,000 TCR beta sequences were associated with HLA alleles at 0.05 false discovery rate.

The PCR used 60 Vbeta and 13 Jbeta primers. Assay used: immunoSEQ multiplex PCR; TCRdb lists only in-frame clones, some missing. The sample yields about 170,000 clones, around 83% seen once. Healthy people donating bone marrow made up the donors. V is TRBV6-5 and J is TRBJ2-5; 7 bases match TRBD1. This receptor was obtained from a man aged 30-40 years in good health and CMV-seropositive. Sequenced sample: PBMCs. CDR3 nucleotide sequence: TGTGCCAGCAGTCGGGACAGAGGGGAGACCCAGTACTTC. Protein: CASSRDRGETQYF.